These 32 T cell receptor beta chains were sequenced from one sample in a study of human T cells and chemical hapten exposure. The time point here: patch test 1, 2 weeks after DPC sensitization. Treatment here: therapeutic diphenylcyclopropenone sensitization with weekly scalp DPC. TCRdb redid the calling of the RACE reads with MiXCR, one entry per CDR3 protein. The table shows 90,000 or so distinct CDR3 sequences, with more than 9% occurring only once. The material was whole blood, obtained in connection with sensitization to the hapten diphenylcyclopropenone (DPC). These receptors were taken from a man in his forties or fifties with alopecia areata. Some clones in this sample may be carry-over from other donors' samples.

This clonotype came up a few times. V usage is TRBV7-2 and J usage is TRBJ2-5; 9 bases align to TRBD2. The CDR3 is 16 amino acids. Germline CDR1 reads SGHTA; CDR2 reads FQGNSA. V shed 3 bases, J shed 3 bases, and the junction held 8 bases outside the gene matches. CDR3 in DNA: TGTGCCAGCAGCTTCCTAGCGGGGCTTCTTAAAGAGACCCAGTACTTC. This sequence encodes CASSFLAGLLKETQYF.

This clonotype was observed a handful of times. This chain links TRBV29-1 with TRBJ1-1, with D unclear. V dropped 5 bases and J dropped 7 bases, with 14 bases sitting between them. Germline values: CDR1 SQVTM, CDR2 ANQGSEA. The CDR3 is 12 residues long. This CDR3 reads CSVTETTLEAFF. DNA for the CDR3: TGCAGCGTTACAGAGACGACCCTTGAAGCTTTCTTT.

This clonotype was recorded once. V gene TRBV30 combines with J gene TRBJ2-3, with D possibly being TRBD1 or TRBD2 (5 bases each). Germline-derived CDR1 and CDR2 are GTSNPN and SVGIG (reference sequence). This CDR3 spans 12 amino acids. V lost 4 bases and J lost 7, with 12 bases in between. The CDR3 coding sequence is TGTGCCTGGAAAGCCGGGGCGAATACGCAGTATTTT. Translating it yields CAWKAGANTQYF. Full variable domain (missing parts from reference TRBV30 and TRBJ2-3): SQTIHQWPATLVQPVGSPLSLECTVEGTSNPNLYWYRQAAGRGLQLLFYSVGIGQISSEVPQNLSASRPQDRQFILSSKKLLLSDSGFYLCAWKAGANTQYFGPGTRLTVL.

With regard to this clonotype: A single base separates this from a much larger clone, so it may be a read error. The V and J genes are TRBV6-5 and TRBJ1-5, with D maybe TRBD1 (5 bases). Germline assignment: CDR1 MNHEY and CDR2 SVGAGI. The CDR3 runs to 11 residues. Deletions cut 6 bases from V and 7 bases from J, with 7 bases between. CDR3 sequence reads: CASSQGQPQHF. The CDR3 DNA reads TGTGCCAGCAGCCAGGGCCAGCCCCAGCATTTT.

This chain connects TRBV6-4 to TRBJ2-3, with 11 bases matching TRBD2. Germline values: CDR1 MRHNA, CDR2 SNTAGT. With V trimmed by 6 bases and J by 1 base, 6 bases remained unmatched. This CDR3 has 16 amino acids. The DNA for the CDR3 is TGTGCCAGCAGCGAAGTACTAGCGGGAGGCACAGATACGCAGTATTTT. It codes for CASSEVLAGGTDTQYF.

This clonotype was counted at least ten times. This chain joins TRBV20-1 and TRBJ1-3; TRBD1 matches 9 bases. The junction had 9 bases not matched to a gene; V was cut back by 7 bases and J by 2 bases. CDR1 DFQATT and CDR2 SNEGSKA come from the germline V gene (reference sequence). This CDR3 has 15 amino acids. The CDR3 protein is CSVPVWTGAGNTIYF. DNA for the CDR3: TGCAGTGTTCCGGTTTGGACAGGGGCTGGAAACACCATATATTTT.

This clonotype was picked up a small number of times. The V gene is TRBV30, the J gene TRBJ2-1, with TRBD2 as a possible D gene (6 bases). The V gene's germline CDR1 is GTSNPN and CDR2 SVGIG (reference sequence). Trimming left V 4 bases short and J 3 bases short, with 22 bases between. This CDR3 region has 17 residues. Here the CDR3 reads CAWNHGSTWSDYNEQFF. Here the CDR3 DNA reads TGTGCCTGGAACCACGGGAGTACGTGGAGCGACTACAATGAGCAGTTCTTC. Full variable domain (missing parts from reference TRBV30 and TRBJ2-1): SQTIHQWPATLVQPVGSPLSLECTVEGTSNPNLYWYRQAAGRGLQLLFYSVGIGQISSEVPQNLSASRPQDRQFILSSKKLLLSDSGFYLCAWNHGSTWSDYNEQFFGPGTRLTVL.

The chain combines TRBV6-5 with TRBJ1-1, with D possibly TRBD1 on 6 matching bases. CDR1 MNHEY and CDR2 SVGAGI come from the germline V gene. This CDR3 contains 14 residues. Trimming removed 0 bases at V and 4 bases at J, with 9 bases between. The CDR3, as DNA: TGTGCCAGCAGTTACTCCCGGACAGCCACTGAAGCTTTCTTT. Translated: CASSYSRTATEAFF.

There are a few counts of this clonotype. V is TRBV2 and J is TRBJ2-7; 7 positions agree with TRBD2. This CDR3 region has 14 residues. V was clipped by 7 bases and J by 2 bases; unmatched bases: 8. The germline V gene has CDR1 SNHLY and CDR2 FYNNEI. This CDR3 is CASTWSGTPYEQYF. CDR3 bases: TGTGCCAGCACCTGGAGCGGGACTCCCTACGAGCAGTACTTC.

This chain joins TRBV7-9 and TRBJ1-6; D remains unclear. This CDR3 region has 14 residues. CDR1 is SEHNR and CDR2 is FQNEAQ in the germline V gene (reference sequence). Trimming took off 1 base at V and 8 bases at J, with 9 bases between the two ends. Here the CDR3 DNA reads TGTGCCAGCAGCTTAGAGGCAGGCTATTCACCCCTCCACTTT. Protein product: CASSLEAGYSPLHF. Full variable domain (rest looked up from reference TRBV7-9 and TRBJ1-6): DTGVSQNPRHKITKRGQNVTFRCDPISEHNRLYWYRQTLGQGPEFLTYFQNEAQLEKSRLLSDRFSAERPKGSFSTLEIQRTEQGDSAMYLCASSLEAGYSPLHFGNGTRLTVT.

In its sample, this clonotype was seen a few times. This chain connects TRBV6-1 to TRBJ2-7; D possibly uses TRBD1 or TRBD2 (5 bases each). The CDR3 is made up of 13 amino acids. V gave up 6 bases and J gave up 2 bases, with 11 bases separating them. Germline V gene data show CDR1 as MNHNS and CDR2 as SASEGT. Here the CDR3 DNA reads TGTGCCAGCAGCCGGGACCAAACCTACGAGCAGTACGTC. It is translated as CASSRDQTYEQYV.

The chain uses TRBV20-1 and TRBJ2-1; D is perhaps TRBD2 (5 bases). Germline CDR1 DFQATT, CDR2 SNEGSKA (reference sequence). The CDR3 has 12 amino acids. The ends were cut back, 6 bases at V and 5 bases at J, with 11 bases in the middle. The CDR3 DNA reads TGCAGTGCAAAGGAGGCCCACAATGAGCAGTTCTTC. Protein: CSAKEAHNEQFF.

In its sample, this clonotype was seen many times. V gene TRBV6-2 or TRBV6-3 combines with J gene TRBJ1-1; D gene uncertain. The CDR3 spans 14 residues. Germline-derived CDR1 and CDR2 are MNHEY and SVGEGT. Between the trimmed V and J ends, which lost 8 bases and 1 base, there was a span of 14 bases. DNA for the CDR3: TGTGCCAGCTTCTCCTGGGAGGGGAACACTGAAGCTTTCTTT. Translated, it gives CASFSWEGNTEAFF.

This clonotype was observed a handful of times. V is TRBV24-1 and J is TRBJ1-5, with D maybe TRBD1 (6 bases). CDR1 is KGHDR and CDR2 is SFDVKD in the germline V gene. The CDR3 runs 13 residues. Trimming took off 7 bases at V and 5 bases at J, with 11 bases between the two ends. CDR3 sequence (DNA): TGTGCCACCAGCGACAGGACAGATCAGCCCCAGCATTTT. The encoded protein is CATSDRTDQPQHF.

This clonotype was observed a handful of times. The rearrangement uses TRBV24-1 and TRBJ1-5; D unclear. The CDR3 totals 14 residues. The V end was cut by 7 bases, the J end by 2 bases, with 11 bases between. Germline V gene data show CDR1 as KGHDR and CDR2 as SFDVKD. The CDR3 region is CATSRSSGNQPQHF. Here the CDR3 DNA reads TGTGCCACCAGCCGGTCGTCCGGCAATCAGCCCCAGCATTTT.

This clonotype has more than one count but fewer than ten. The V gene is TRBV7-2, the J gene TRBJ2-3; D ambiguous. CDR1 is SGHTA and CDR2 is FQGNSA in the germline V gene. The CDR3 spans 15 residues. The ends were cut back, 1 base at V and 2 bases at J, with 10 bases in the middle. This chain's CDR3 is CASSLVHFPTDTQYF. The CDR3 bases are TGTGCCAGCAGCTTAGTCCACTTCCCCACAGATACGCAGTATTTT.

The J gene is TRBJ2-3, the V gene TRBV7-2; D not resolved. Between the trimmed V and J ends, which lost 4 bases and 0 bases, there was a span of 14 bases. This CDR3 is built from 16 residues. The germline V gene has CDR1 SGHTA and CDR2 FQGNSA. The CDR3 region is CASSSPPGRSTDTQYF. CDR3 DNA: TGTGCCAGCAGCTCCCCCCCCGGTCGAAGCACAGATACGCAGTATTTT.

This clonotype was counted many times. This chain links TRBV12-3 or TRBV12-4 with TRBJ1-6; 9 bases map to TRBD1. J gave up 10 bases and V 6 bases, and 10 bases lay outside the gene matches. CDR3 size: 15 residues. In DNA form, the CDR3 reads TGTGCCAGCAGCGAACGACAGGGGGGCATATCACCCCTCCACTTT. This encodes CASSERQGGISPLHF.

The sample holds many counts of this clonotype. The chain is built from TRBV6-6 and TRBJ2-5, with 7 bases aligning to TRBD1. CDR3 length: 14 residues. Germline loops: CDR1 MNHNY, CDR2 SVGAGI (reference sequence). The ends lost 1 base at V and 1 base at J; junction bases unmatched: 0. The CDR3 loop is CASSYWDSQETQYF. The CDR3 DNA sequence: TGTGCCAGCAGTTACTGGGACAGCCAAGAGACCCAGTACTTC.

This clonotype was counted a few times. The V and J genes are TRBV6-5 and TRBJ1-3, with D perhaps TRBD1 (6 bases). Germline values: CDR1 MNHEY, CDR2 SVGAGI. V was trimmed by 0 bases and J by 0 bases, leaving 6 bases between them. This CDR3 has 15 residues. The CDR3 is CASSYSGGSGNTIYF. The CDR3 region has the DNA TGTGCCAGCAGTTACTCAGGGGGCTCTGGAAACACCATATATTTT.

A few counts support this clonotype. V usage is TRBV14 and J usage is TRBJ2-2; TRBD2 aligns across 7 bases. CDR1 and CDR2 (germline): SGHDN, FVKESK. There are 16 residues in the CDR3. The trim removed 3 bases at V and 4 bases at J, leaving 8 bases unmatched. The CDR3 DNA reads as TGTGCCAGCAGCCAGATCGCGGGAGTAGGCACCGGGGAGCTGTTTTTT. Translation gives CASSQIAGVGTGELFF.

The table lists this clonotype with many counts. The chain combines TRBV6-2 or TRBV6-3 with TRBJ1-6, with a possible D match to TRBD1 (6 bases). The CDR3 runs 14 residues. Germline CDR1 MNHEY, CDR2 SVGEGT. Trimming stripped 5 bases from V and 7 bases from J, with 12 bases between. CDR3 in amino acids: CASSLRGRNSPLHF. CDR3 DNA sequence: TGTGCCAGCAGTCTTCGGGGGCGGAATTCACCCCTCCACTTT.

This clonotype occurred many times. The chain carries TRBV29-1 and TRBJ2-6, with D unresolved. The CDR3 sequence is 15 residues long. Deletions cut 0 bases from V and 1 base from J, with 7 bases between. The germline CDR1 and CDR2 sequences are SQVTM and ANQGSEA. This CDR3 reads CSVEEVGSGANVLTF. CDR3 nucleotides: TGCAGCGTTGAAGAAGTAGGTTCTGGGGCCAACGTCCTGACTTTC.

The CDR3, as DNA: TGTGCCAGCAGCCCGAACCGAGCGGGAGGTACTGAAGAGACCCAGTACTTC. This gives the protein CASSPNRAGGTEETQYF. The chain links TRBV7-3 to TRBJ2-5, with 9 bases aligning to TRBD2. The J segment lost 3 bases and the V segment lost 5 bases, leaving 13 bases of the junction unmatched. This CDR3 has 17 amino acids. Germline V lookup: CDR1 SGHTA, CDR2 FQGTGA.

The gene calls are TRBV20-1 and TRBJ2-7; possibly TRBD1 for D (5 bases). The CDR3 spans 19 residues. The germline gives CDR1 DFQATT, CDR2 SNEGSKA (reference sequence). The ends were cut back, 0 bases at V and 2 bases at J, with 26 bases in the middle. CDR3 protein: CSARDLLSAQDSNPYEQYF. In DNA form, the CDR3 reads TGCAGTGCTAGAGATCTCTTGTCAGCCCAAGACAGTAACCCCTACGAGCAGTACTTC.

This clonotype was recorded many times. Sequence at one end of the junction differs from germline and may be a read error. The gene calls are TRBV7-7 and TRBJ2-3; possibly TRBD2 for D (6 bases). Germline CDR1 and CDR2: SSHAT and FNYEAQ (reference sequence). The length of the CDR3 is 14 residues. The CDR3 coding sequence is TGTGCTAGCAGCTTAGCGGAGTACACAGATACGCAGTATTTT. Residues: CASSLAEYTDTQYF.

Ten or more counts support this clonotype. V gene TRBV7-2 combines with J gene TRBJ1-2; possibly TRBD1 for D (5 bases). Trimming took off 4 bases at V and 4 bases at J, with 19 bases between the two ends. This CDR3 region has 16 residues. Germline lookup yields CDR1 SGHTA and CDR2 FQGNSA. This CDR3 is CASSWELGQGPYGYTF. Written as DNA, the CDR3 is TGTGCCAGCAGCTGGGAACTGGGGCAGGGACCCTATGGCTACACCTTC.

This clonotype has ten or more counts. CDR3 loop: CASSYSGTGSQPQHF. CDR3 bases: TGTGCCAGCAGTTACTCAGGGACAGGGAGCCAGCCCCAGCATTTT. The chain carries TRBV6-5 and TRBJ1-5; 9 bases line up with TRBD1. The CDR3 is 15 amino acids. V lost 0 bases, J lost 7 bases, and 4 bases stayed unmatched. Looked up from germline, CDR1 is MNHEY and CDR2 is SVGAGI.

This clonotype was counted between two and nine times. This chain uses TRBV3-1 with TRBJ2-1; TRBD2 agrees at 8 bases. Germline V lookup: CDR1 LGHDT, CDR2 YNNKEL (reference sequence). The CDR3 is 14 residues long. Trimming removed 6 bases from V and 9 bases from J; junction bases left unmatched: 10. The CDR3 protein is CASRVREAYGEQFF. The CDR3 DNA sequence: TGTGCCAGCAGGGTGCGGGAGGCATATGGTGAGCAGTTCTTC.

This sequence joins TRBV9 and TRBJ1-3; the match to TRBD1 covers 9 bases. The junction had 9 bases not matched to a gene; V was cut back by 3 bases and J by 2 bases. This CDR3 has 17 amino acids. Per germline, CDR1 SGDLS and CDR2 YYNGEE. The CDR3 nucleotides read TGTGCCAGCAGCGCCGTTGACAGGGGGAGCGCTGGAAACACCATATATTTT. Amino acids: CASSAVDRGSAGNTIYF.

This clonotype was recorded a few times. The V gene is TRBV7-6, the J gene TRBJ2-7, with D maybe TRBD1 (5 bases). This CDR3 has 13 residues. CDR1 and CDR2 (germline): SGHVS, FNYEAQ. V was shortened by 5 bases and J by 2 bases, with 10 bases between the two germline ends. The CDR3 coding sequence is TGTGCCAGCAGCGACAGACTTACCTACGAGCAGTACTTC. Its translation: CASSDRLTYEQYF.

Note on this clonotype: This clone may be a read error of a much larger clone one base away. The chain carries TRBV20-1 and TRBJ2-7; 9 bases are shared with TRBD2. Germline loops: CDR1 DFQATT, CDR2 SNEGSKA (reference sequence). This CDR3 comprises 12 residues. CDR3 in amino acids: CAGLALTYEQYF. DNA for the CDR3: TGCGCAGGACTAGCGCTGACCTACGAGCAGTACTTC.